This TCR beta chain comes out of a study of OX40 agonist ivuxolimab in advanced cancers. Assay: immunoSEQ multiplex PCR; the TCRdb copy retains only in-frame clones and omits some. Of 45,000 to 65,000 clones listed, 87% are singletons. Germline V gene data show CDR1 as MDHEN and CDR2 as SYDVKM. Trimming shortened V by 3 bases and J by 1 base, and 7 bases separated the two germline ends. The CDR3 has 15 residues. The sample was CD4+ or CD8+ T cells sorted from blood, taken in a trial of the OX40 agonist ivuxolimab. The chain combines TRBV28 with TRBJ1-6; no clear D. The clonotype comes from an adult with an advanced solid tumor such as melanoma, head and neck, liver or kidney cancer. The DNA for the CDR3 is TGTGCCAGCAGTTTGGGCGGATCCTATAATTCACCCCTCCACTTT. Translation gives CASSLGGSYNSPLHF. Looking up the rest from reference TRBV28 and TRBJ1-6 gives the full variable domain: DVKVTQSSRYLVKRTGEKVFLECVQDMDHENMFWYRQDPGLGLRLIYFSYDVKMKEKGDIPEGYSVSREKKERFSLILESASTNQTSMYLCASSLGGSYNSPLHFGNGTRLTVT.